Presented here are 21 T cell receptor beta chains from one specimen sequenced in a study of blood T cell repertoires in COVID-19. Assay: immunoSEQ multiplex PCR; the TCRdb copy retains only in-frame clones and omits some. The data hold over 250,000 clones, with over 80% observed a single time. The specimen sequenced was peripheral blood. Receptors originate from a woman in her forties or fifties with COVID-19, enrolled during active disease.

The chain combines TRBV28 with TRBJ1-1; D gene ambiguous. The CDR3 length is 15 residues. V was pared by 6 bases and J by 3 bases, with 17 bases between. Germline V CDR1 and CDR2: MDHEN, SYDVKM. The CDR3 protein is CASSRLEDWDTEAFF. Written as DNA, the CDR3 is TGTGCCAGCAGCCGGTTGGAGGACTGGGACACTGAAGCTTTCTTT.

For the CDR3, the DNA is TGTGCCAGCAGCAGTCAGGGGGCGGTTGGCTACACCTTC. The encoded protein is CASSSQGAVGYTF. J is TRBJ1-2 and V is TRBV9, with TRBD1 identical over 8 bases. The CDR3 sequence is 13 residues long. J lost 7 bases, V lost 4 bases, and 6 bases had no gene match. CDR1 is SGDLS, CDR2 YYNGEE, per germline.

CDR3 residues: CASSPPNLLAGVVEQYF. The CDR3 DNA is TGTGCCAGCTCACCACCAAATTTACTAGCGGGAGTTGTCGAGCAGTACTTC. The rearrangement joins TRBV18 to TRBJ2-7, with TRBD2 identical over 11 bases. The CDR3 runs 17 residues. Trimming cost V 0 bases and J 6 bases; bases outside gene matches: 10. The germline V gene has CDR1 KGHSH and CDR2 LQKENI.

On this clone: At one boundary the junction diverges from the germline segment, which might be a read error. V is TRBV5-8 and J is TRBJ1-6; no clear D gene. From germline, CDR1 is SGHTS and CDR2 YDEGEE. This CDR3 contains 13 residues. Here the CDR3 reads CASSLVGGGLGPF. CDR3 DNA: TGTGCCAGCAGCTTGGTTGGCGGAGGCCTCGGTCCCTTT.

The chain combines TRBV18 with TRBJ1-1; D possibly corresponds to TRBD1 (5 bases). Trimming removed 6 bases at V and 5 bases at J, with 13 bases between. There are 13 residues in the CDR3. Germline CDR1 reads KGHSH; CDR2 reads LQKENI. In nucleotides, the CDR3 is TGTGCCAGCTCCCCGGGACTCGTTACTGAAGCTTTCTTT. As protein: CASSPGLVTEAFF.

The chain recombines TRBV6-4 with TRBJ2-7; 9 bases agree with TRBD2. The CDR3 loop spans 15 amino acids. The J segment lost 4 bases and the V segment lost 9 bases, leaving 13 bases of the junction unmatched. CDR1 and CDR2 (germline): MRHNA, SNTAGT. CDR3 residues: CARSLAGEAQYEQYF. The CDR3 DNA reads as TGTGCCAGATCTTTAGCGGGAGAGGCCCAGTACGAGCAGTACTTC.

The sample holds one count of this clone. This chain connects TRBV18 to TRBJ2-3, with a weak D call TRBD1 (6 bases). This CDR3 is built from 14 residues. CDR1 is KGHSH and CDR2 is LQKENI in the germline V gene. Trimming took off 3 bases at V and 12 bases at J, with 19 bases between the two ends. The CDR3: CASSPTSDSPAQYF. CDR3 DNA: TGTGCCAGCTCACCGACCTCGGACAGCCCCGCACAGTATTTT.

This clone occurred once. CDR3 nucleotide sequence: TGTGCCAGCAGCTTCAGCAGGGACTATGGCTACACCTTC. It is translated as CASSFSRDYGYTF. V usage is TRBV7-8 and J usage is TRBJ1-2, with a tentative D call TRBD1 (5 bases). Trimming stripped 3 bases from V and 3 bases from J, with 8 bases between. Germline-derived CDR1 and CDR2 are SGHVS and FQNEAQ. CDR3 size: 13 residues.

The chain recombines TRBV18 with TRBJ1-4; tentatively, D is TRBD1 (6 bases). Germline CDR1 reads KGHSH; CDR2 reads LQKENI. This CDR3 has 14 amino acids. Deletions cut 6 bases from V and 7 bases from J, with 15 bases between. CDR3 DNA sequence: TGTGCCAGCTCTCAAACAGGGATGGCTGAAAAACTGTTTTTT. As protein: CASSQTGMAEKLFF.

V usage is TRBV5-4 and J usage is TRBJ2-3; 9 nucleotides match TRBD2. V lost 0 bases to trimming and J lost 4 bases; unmatched junction nucleotides: 15. The CDR3 totals 19 residues. Germline values: CDR1 SGHNT, CDR2 YYREEE (reference sequence). The DNA of the CDR3 is TGTGCCAGCAGCTTGGATTTCGGGGCTAGCGGGATAGTCCCAGATACGCAGTATTTT. This encodes CASSLDFGASGIVPDTQYF.

Here the CDR3 DNA reads TGTGCCAGTAGTATATGGGGCGGGAGTAGCACAGATACGCAGTATTTT. It codes for CASSIWGGSSTDTQYF. The J gene is TRBJ2-3, the V gene TRBV19; 7 bases align to TRBD2. Trimming at V came to 2 bases and at J to 0 bases, leaving 5 bases not matched to a gene. From germline, CDR1 is LNHDA and CDR2 SQIVND (reference sequence). The CDR3 sequence is 16 residues long.

V usage is TRBV11-2 and J usage is TRBJ2-5, with 14 nucleotides matching TRBD2. Looked up from germline, CDR1 is SGHAT and CDR2 is FQNNGV. The CDR3 is 15 amino acids. The ends lost 3 bases at V and 10 bases at J; junction bases unmatched: 7. The CDR3 DNA reads TGTGCCAGCAGCTTGGGACTAGCGGGAGTGATTGACCAGTACTTC. Protein: CASSLGLAGVIDQYF.

This chain uses TRBV19 with TRBJ2-3; 7 bases align to TRBD2. The germline V gene encodes CDR1 LNHDA and CDR2 SQIVND (reference sequence). CDR3 size: 11 residues. The V and J ends lost 7 bases and 6 bases, in that order; junction bases with no gene match: 1. The CDR3 region is CASTGRDTQYF. The DNA of the CDR3 is TGTGCCAGTACCGGGAGGGATACGCAGTATTTT.

This clone was seen a single time. The chain recombines TRBV27 with TRBJ1-4, with a weak D call TRBD1 (6 bases). The CDR3 is made up of 15 amino acids. The germline gives CDR1 MNHEY, CDR2 SMNVEV (reference sequence). V lost 3 bases and J 8 bases, leaving 16 bases between the germline ends. CDR3 coding DNA: TGTGCCAGCAGTTTGGGGCAGGGGATTCGGGAAAAACTGTTTTTT. Its translation is CASSLGQGIREKLFF.

This chain links TRBV7-9 with TRBJ2-1, with D possibly matching TRBD2 (5 bases). V was trimmed by 0 bases and J by 9 bases, leaving 9 bases between them. The CDR3 covers 13 residues. Germline loops: CDR1 SEHNR, CDR2 FQNEAQ (reference sequence). The CDR3 sequence: CASSLAGVSEQFF. The CDR3 nucleotides read TGTGCCAGCAGCTTAGCGGGAGTCAGTGAGCAGTTCTTC. The whole variable domain, filled in from reference TRBV7-9 and TRBJ2-1, reads DTGVSQNPRHKITKRGQNVTFRCDPISEHNRLYWYRQTLGQGPEFLTYFQNEAQLEKSRLLSDRFSAERPKGSFSTLEIQRTEQGDSAMYLCASSLAGVSEQFFGPGTRLTVL.

The chain couples TRBV29-1 to TRBJ1-2; TRBD1 might be the D (6 bases). CDR1 SQVTM and CDR2 ANQGSEA come from the germline V gene. This CDR3 spans 13 amino acids. Between the trimmed V and J ends, which lost 7 bases and 4 bases, there was a span of 16 bases. The CDR3: CSARTVQAYGYTF. DNA of the CDR3: TGCAGCGCTAGGACAGTTCAGGCCTATGGCTACACCTTC.

The genes are TRBV15 and TRBJ2-2; 12 bases are shared with TRBD2. This CDR3 spans 17 amino acids. CDR1 and CDR2 (germline): LNHNV, YYDKDF (reference sequence). The V gene end was trimmed by 2 bases and the J gene end by 6 bases; junction bases not matched to a gene: 7. The CDR3 region has the DNA TGTGCCACCAGCAGAACTCTGACTAGCGGGAGATCCGGGGAGCTGTTTTTT. Protein product: CATSRTLTSGRSGELFF.

V is TRBV27 and J is TRBJ2-5, with 7 bases matching TRBD1. Germline-derived CDR1 and CDR2 are MNHEY and SMNVEV (reference sequence). The junction had 4 bases not matched to a gene; V was cut back by 1 base and J by 2 bases. The CDR3 loop spans 15 amino acids. The CDR3 sequence is CASSLYPGQQETQYF. As DNA, the CDR3 is TGTGCCAGCAGTTTATACCCGGGACAGCAAGAGACCCAGTACTTC.

This clone was counted between two and nine times. J is TRBJ1-5 and V is TRBV19, with a tentative D call TRBD1 (6 bases). V was pared by 3 bases and J by 5 bases, with 11 bases between. The CDR3 runs 14 residues. Per the germline V gene, CDR1 is LNHDA and CDR2 is SQIVND (reference sequence). CDR3 residues: CASSIIQGYQPQHF. Written as DNA, the CDR3 is TGTGCCAGTAGTATTATACAGGGCTATCAGCCCCAGCATTTT.

The rearrangement joins TRBV5-1 to TRBJ1-1; D not certain. Per the germline V gene, CDR1 is SGHRS and CDR2 is YFSETQ. There are 14 residues in the CDR3. Deletions cut 4 bases from V and 1 base from J, with 11 bases between. The CDR3 reads CASSPAGSNTEAFF. The CDR3 DNA follows: TGCGCCAGCAGCCCCGCGGGGTCGAACACTGAAGCTTTCTTT.

The chain carries TRBV18 and TRBJ2-5, with 10 bases fitting TRBD1. Looked up from germline, CDR1 is KGHSH and CDR2 is LQKENI. The CDR3 consists of 14 residues. V lost 3 bases and J lost 3; bases outside the gene matches: 1. The CDR3 sequence is CASSPGTGEETQYF. For the CDR3, the DNA is TGTGCCAGCTCACCTGGGACAGGGGAAGAGACCCAGTACTTC.